This T cell receptor beta chain was profiled in a study of T cell changes during pregnancy in multiple sclerosis. Method: immunoSEQ multiplex PCR; TCRdb's copy keeps in-frame clones and lacks some. The table lists around 96,000 clones, approximately 95% of them singletons. The CDR3 covers 17 residues. CDR1 and CDR2 from the germline V gene are MDHEN and SYDVKM. Trimming left V 3 bases short and J 0 bases short, with 18 bases between. The material was peripheral blood, obtained after pregnancy. The chain has TRBV28 and TRBJ2-7; tentatively, D is TRBD2 (6 bases). This TCR came from a female donor in good health, enrolled as a control in a pregnancy study. The CDR3 bases are TGTGCCAGCAGTTTGGGGAGAAGGAGGGATAGCTCCTACGAGCAGTACTTC. Translating gives CASSLGRRRDSSYEQYF.